This T cell receptor (beta chain) was observed in a study of identifying expanded T cells in peripheral blood. General study findings and limits: Variance in clone template counts between approximately two-week samples significantly increased with total template count across all healthy donors.

On this clone: Its specificity is unknown.

Germline values: CDR1 SGHVS, CDR2 FQNEAQ. The CDR3 sequence is 18 residues long. The V gene end was trimmed by 0 bases and the J gene end by 0 bases; junction bases not matched to a gene: 7. The method was immunoSEQ multiplex PCR; TCRdb's version includes in-frame clones alone and lacks a portion of them. The sample includes 83,000 or so clones, 88% seen only once; the top ten take 3% to 5%. The sequence came from a person aged 18 to 75 in good health. The specimen was blood. The rearrangement links TRBV7-8 to TRBJ1-5, with 8 positions matching TRBD1. CDR3 in DNA: TGTGCCAGCAGCTTAGCCAGGGGGCGCCCCCCTAGCAATCAGCCCCAGCATTTT. Its translation is CASSLARGRPPSNQPQHF.